The 14 T cell receptor beta chains presented below share a single source sample, sequenced in a study of blood T cell repertoires in COVID-19. The repertoire was sequenced with immunoSEQ multiplex PCR; TCRdb's copy has only in-frame clones and lacks some. This sample yields roughly 210,000 clones, of which about 87% are seen a single time; 1.5% to 2% belongs to the top ten. The sequencing input was peripheral blood. Every receptor here comes from a man between 65 and 85 years old with acute or convalescent COVID-19.

The rearrangement links TRBV12-3 or TRBV12-4 to TRBJ1-2; D is possibly TRBD1 (5 bases). V shed 0 bases and J shed 7 bases, with 9 bases lying between them. The CDR3 has 13 amino acids. The CDR3 spells CASSLAKGLGYTF. The CDR3 bases are TGTGCCAGCAGTTTAGCGAAGGGGCTTGGCTACACCTTC.

The J gene is TRBJ1-3, the V gene TRBV15; D is perhaps TRBD1 (6 bases). V lost 0 bases, J lost 4 bases, and 10 bases lay in between. CDR1 is LNHNV, CDR2 YYDKDF, per germline (reference sequence). This CDR3 has 15 amino acids. In DNA, the CDR3 is TGTGCCACCAGCAGAGACAGGGGAGTAGGAAACACCATATATTTT. It specifies CATSRDRGVGNTIYF.

The gene calls are TRBV2 and TRBJ2-1; maybe TRBD1 (5 bases). This CDR3 spans 14 amino acids. V was clipped by 5 bases and J by 5 bases, with 13 bases between them. Germline lookup yields CDR1 SNHLY and CDR2 FYNNEI. The CDR3, as DNA: TGTGCCAGCAGTTGGGGCAGGACCGACAATGAGCAGTTCTTC. Encoded protein: CASSWGRTDNEQFF.

The chain recombines TRBV11-2 with TRBJ1-3; D is unclear. Trimming left V 6 bases short and J 1 base short, with 7 bases between. The CDR3 contains 13 residues. Germline CDR1 is SGHAT and CDR2 is FQNNGV. CDR3 bases: TGTGCCAGCAGACCAGATTCTGGAAACACCATATATTTT. Amino acid sequence: CASRPDSGNTIYF.

The gene calls are TRBV24-1 and TRBJ1-1; tentatively, D is TRBD1 (5 bases). Germline loops: CDR1 KGHDR, CDR2 SFDVKD. CDR3 size: 16 residues. The V end was cut by 11 bases, the J end by 7 bases, with 28 bases between. The CDR3 sequence: CARKGCRYSGPHEAFF. The CDR3 region has the DNA TGTGCCAGGAAGGGGTGCCGATACTCAGGGCCCCATGAAGCTTTCTTT.

This clone was found a few times. Other DNA sequences of this sample code for an identical CDR3. CDR3 bases: TGCGCCAGCAGCTTGGAAGCGAGGCTCTACGAGCAGTACTTC. The encoded protein is CASSLEARLYEQYF. This chain links TRBV5-1 with TRBJ2-7; D remains ambiguous. The V and J ends lost 0 bases and 3 bases respectively, with 10 bases between them. Germline V gene lookup returns CDR1 SGHRS and CDR2 YFSETQ. The CDR3 loop spans 14 amino acids.

CDR3 sequence reads: CASGPGVGEQYF. CDR3 DNA: TGTGCCAGCGGTCCAGGGGTCGGCGAGCAGTACTTC. J is TRBJ2-7 and V is TRBV9, with TRBD1 as a possible D gene (6 bases). The CDR3 runs 12 residues. Per the germline V gene, CDR1 is SGDLS and CDR2 is YYNGEE. The V gene lost 7 bases and the J gene lost 6 bases, with 14 bases spanning the gap.

The chain uses TRBV23-1 and TRBJ1-1, with TRBD1 identical over 8 bases. TRBV23-1 qualifies as an ORF whose function is uncertain. Trimming at V came to 2 bases and at J to 1 base, leaving 9 bases not matched to a gene. This CDR3 spans 17 amino acids. CDR3 bases: TGCGCCAGCAGTCAAGGATCATACAGGGGGAAGAACACTGAAGCTTTCTTT. As protein: CASSQGSYRGKNTEAFF.

Concerning this clone: The same CDR3 can be traced to other DNA sequences in this sample. The chain joins TRBV7-8 to TRBJ1-3; no clear D. The germline V gene encodes CDR1 SGHVS and CDR2 FQNEAQ. V lost 2 bases and J lost 0, with 5 bases in between. The CDR3 covers 14 residues. CDR3 nucleotides: TGTGCCAGCAGCTTAAGGAGCTCTGGAAACACCATATATTTT. Amino acid sequence: CASSLRSSGNTIYF.

The gene calls are TRBV3-1 (or the pseudogene TRBV3-2) and TRBJ2-4, with D unresolved. The germline CDR1 and CDR2 sequences are LGHDT and YNNKEL (reference sequence). Trimming removed 0 bases at V and 9 bases at J, with 3 bases between. CDR3 length: 11 amino acids. Here the CDR3 reads CASSQDIIQYF. CDR3 nucleotides: TGTGCCAGCAGCCAAGATATCATTCAGTACTTC.

The chain joins TRBV7-2 to TRBJ2-2, with 7 bases that match TRBD2. Germline CDR1 reads SGHTA; CDR2 reads FQGNSA. There are 18 residues in the CDR3. Germline trimming cut 1 base from V and 0 bases from J; bases unmatched to any gene: 8. CDR3 sequence reads: CASSLVAGAHTNTGELFF. The CDR3 nucleotides read TGTGCCAGCAGCTTAGTCGCGGGAGCGCATACGAACACCGGGGAGCTGTTTTTT.

This clone occurred once. This chain connects TRBV7-9 to TRBJ2-5, with 9 bases matching TRBD2. This CDR3 comprises 15 residues. Germline CDR1 reads SEHNR; CDR2 reads FQNEAQ (reference sequence). The ends lost 0 bases at V and 5 bases at J; junction bases unmatched: 4. The CDR3 bases are TGTGCCAGCAGCTTAGCTTGGACTAGCGCGGAGACCCAGTACTTC. It translates to CASSLAWTSAETQYF. Full variable domain (outside the CDR3, taken from reference TRBV7-9 and TRBJ2-5): DTGVSQNPRHKITKRGQNVTFRCDPISEHNRLYWYRQTLGQGPEFLTYFQNEAQLEKSRLLSDRFSAERPKGSFSTLEIQRTEQGDSAMYLCASSLAWTSAETQYFGPGTRLLVL.

Of note for this clone: The same CDR3 also results from other DNA sequences found in this sample. The chain combines TRBV5-1 with TRBJ1-5, with D unclear. Germline assignment: CDR1 SGHRS and CDR2 YFSETQ. V lost 0 bases and J 4 bases, leaving 8 bases between the germline ends. This CDR3 has 14 residues. The CDR3 region is CASSLGQENQPQHF. The CDR3 DNA reads as TGCGCCAGCAGCTTGGGACAAGAAAATCAGCCCCAGCATTTT.

V gene TRBV19 combines with J gene TRBJ2-1, with 8 bases that match TRBD2. CDR3 length: 15 amino acids. V trimming: 5 bases; J trimming: 8 bases; junction bases outside the gene matches: 11. CDR1 is LNHDA, CDR2 SQIVND, per germline (reference sequence). This chain's CDR3 is CASSLLAAPRDEQFF. The CDR3 bases are TGTGCCAGTAGTCTACTAGCGGCCCCTAGGGATGAGCAGTTCTTC.